The 2 T cell receptor beta chains presented below share a single source sample, sequenced in a study of T cell changes during pregnancy in multiple sclerosis. TCRdb's copy holds only in-frame clones and misses some; the assay was immunoSEQ multiplex PCR. The table records about 64,000 clones, around 91% of them present only once. The sequenced sample was peripheral blood, obtained in the second trimester of pregnancy. These receptors were collected from a female donor in good health, enrolled as a control in a pregnancy study.

The chain links TRBV7-9 to TRBJ2-7; TRBD2 agrees at 16 bases. The V and J ends lost 6 bases and 3 bases, in that order; junction bases with no gene match: 8. The CDR3 extends over 17 amino acids. Germline CDR1 SEHNR, CDR2 FQNEAQ (reference sequence). The CDR3 reads CASSRGLAGGGGYEQYF. In nucleotides, the CDR3 is TGTGCCAGCAGTCGGGGACTAGCGGGAGGGGGCGGCTACGAGCAGTACTTC.

A few counts support this clone. This chain connects TRBV2 to TRBJ2-5; possible D gene TRBD2, 5 bases. The CDR3 contains 14 residues. Germline loops: CDR1 SNHLY, CDR2 FYNNEI. V lost 0 bases and J 2 bases, leaving 7 bases between the germline ends. The CDR3 coding sequence is TGTGCCAGCAGTGAAGCGACTATACAAGAGACCCAGTACTTC. Translating gives CASSEATIQETQYF.